These T cell receptor beta chains were read from a single sample in a study of identical twins. TCRdb reprocessed the 5' RACE reads via MiXCR and lists one record per CDR3 protein. Of hundreds of thousands of distinct CDR3 sequences detected, roughly 18% appear once; the ten largest clones hold approximately 14%. The data also belong to a second study, concerning T cells expressing NK-cell markers.

The sequenced sample was PBMCs. These receptors were obtained from a woman between 18 and 29 years old in good health. Both conserved end residues are part of each CDR3. The order of the fields is CDR3 DNA, CDR3 protein, D gene, J gene, V gene, clone size. D genes are given only for firm matches. Not every row has a clone size; where given, it reads once, few, many or a size class.

cdr3_nt: TGCGCCAGCAGCTTAGTGCCAGCGGGAGGGTCGAATGAGCAGTTCTTC; cdr3_aa: CASSLVPAGGSNEQFF; d_call: TRBD2; j_call: TRBJ2-1; v_call: TRBV5-1; clone_size: many
cdr3_nt: TGCGCCAGCAGCTTGGCCAAGGGGGCGGGAGTCACTGAAGCTTTCTTT; cdr3_aa: CASSLAKGAGVTEAFF; d_call: TRBD1; j_call: TRBJ1-1; v_call: TRBV5-1; clone_size: few
cdr3_nt: TGTGCCAGCAGTGTTGATGGTACGGTCTATGGCTACACCTTC; cdr3_aa: CASSVDGTVYGYTF; d_call: NA; j_call: TRBJ1-2; v_call: TRBV6-1; clone_size: NA
cdr3_nt: TGCGCCAGCAGCTTTCTGGACAGGGGGTTCGGCTACACCTTC; cdr3_aa: CASSFLDRGFGYTF; d_call: TRBD1; j_call: TRBJ1-2; v_call: TRBV5-1; clone_size: NA
cdr3_nt: TGCAGTGCTAGAGACCCAATGTGGACAGGGAGCTCTGGGGCCAACGTCCTGACTTTC; cdr3_aa: CSARDPMWTGSSGANVLTF; d_call: TRBD1; j_call: TRBJ2-6; v_call: TRBV20-1; clone_size: few
cdr3_nt: TGCAGTGCTTCCGGACAGGTACACACAGATACGCAGTATTTT; cdr3_aa: CSASGQVHTDTQYF; d_call: TRBD1; j_call: TRBJ2-3; v_call: TRBV20-1; clone_size: NA
cdr3_nt: TGTGCCAGCAGTTTCTTTGGGGGGGCCAGAGATACGCAGTATTTT; cdr3_aa: CASSFFGGARDTQYF; d_call: NA; j_call: TRBJ2-3; v_call: TRBV12-3/TRBV12-4; clone_size: few
cdr3_nt: TGCAGTGGGGTCTGGAAAGTTACAGATACGCAGTATTTT; cdr3_aa: CSGVWKVTDTQYF; d_call: NA; j_call: TRBJ2-3; v_call: TRBV20-1; clone_size: NA
cdr3_nt: TGCAGCGTTGCAGGGGGCGGTAATGAAAAACTGTTTTTT; cdr3_aa: CSVAGGGNEKLFF; d_call: TRBD1; j_call: TRBJ1-4; v_call: TRBV29-1; clone_size: few
cdr3_nt: TGTGCCAGCAGTTTAAGGTTGGGACAGGGCTCCTACGAGCAGTACTTC; cdr3_aa: CASSLRLGQGSYEQYF; d_call: TRBD1; j_call: TRBJ2-7; v_call: TRBV12-3/TRBV12-4; clone_size: few
cdr3_nt: TGTGCCGTACACGGTTTCGGTGAGCAGTTCTTC; cdr3_aa: CAVHGFGEQFF; d_call: NA; j_call: TRBJ2-1; v_call: TRBV6-5; clone_size: NA
cdr3_nt: TGTGCCAGCAAGAGCGGGATAGACACCGGGGAGCTGTTTTTT; cdr3_aa: CASKSGIDTGELFF; d_call: TRBD2; j_call: TRBJ2-2; v_call: TRBV12-3/TRBV12-4; clone_size: NA
cdr3_nt: TGCAGTGCTAGGACCGGGACAGGGGTGAAAGAGCAGTACTTC; cdr3_aa: CSARTGTGVKEQYF; d_call: TRBD1; j_call: TRBJ2-7; v_call: TRBV20-1; clone_size: few
cdr3_nt: TGCGCCAGCAGCTTGGTACTTTCGGATACGCAGTATTTT; cdr3_aa: CASSLVLSDTQYF; d_call: NA; j_call: TRBJ2-3; v_call: TRBV5-1; clone_size: few
cdr3_nt: TGTGCCAGCAGCTCGGGGCAAACAGATACGCAGTATTTT; cdr3_aa: CASSSGQTDTQYF; d_call: NA; j_call: TRBJ2-3; v_call: TRBV7-7; clone_size: NA
cdr3_nt: TGCAGTGCTAGCAGGGTAGCGGGGGGCCAAGAGACCCAGTACTTC; cdr3_aa: CSASRVAGGQETQYF; d_call: TRBD2; j_call: TRBJ2-5; v_call: TRBV20-1; clone_size: few
cdr3_nt: TGTGCCAGCAAACAACTAGTCGCGGATACGCAGTATTTT; cdr3_aa: CASKQLVADTQYF; d_call: NA; j_call: TRBJ2-3; v_call: TRBV6-1; clone_size: few
cdr3_nt: TGCAGTGCTAGAGGGACAGGCACTAACTATGGCTACACCTTC; cdr3_aa: CSARGTGTNYGYTF; d_call: TRBD1; j_call: TRBJ1-2; v_call: TRBV20-1; clone_size: few
cdr3_nt: TGTGCCAGCAGCTCGGCAGAAGGTAGCGGATACGAGCAGTACTTC; cdr3_aa: CASSSAEGSGYEQYF; d_call: NA; j_call: TRBJ2-7; v_call: TRBV7-2; clone_size: many
cdr3_nt: TGTGCCAGCAACCCCCAGGAGGGCGGCCCTGAAGCTTTCTTT; cdr3_aa: CASNPQEGGPEAFF; d_call: NA; j_call: TRBJ1-1; v_call: TRBV7-9; clone_size: NA
cdr3_nt: TGTGCCAGCAGCTTGGACAGGATTATTACAGATACGCAGTATTTT; cdr3_aa: CASSLDRIITDTQYF; d_call: NA; j_call: TRBJ2-3; v_call: TRBV5-5; clone_size: NA
cdr3_nt: TGTGCCAGCAGACCCGCGGGAGTGGGGAGAGGGTCACCCCTCCACTTT; cdr3_aa: CASRPAGVGRGSPLHF; d_call: NA; j_call: TRBJ1-6; v_call: TRBV6-1; clone_size: NA
cdr3_nt: TGCGCCAGCTGGCGGGACAGGGCCTTCACCGGGGAGCTGTTTTTT; cdr3_aa: CASWRDRAFTGELFF; d_call: TRBD1; j_call: TRBJ2-2; v_call: TRBV5-1; clone_size: NA
cdr3_nt: TGTGCCAGCCGCCCGGGGGGCCAAGAGACCCAGTACTTC; cdr3_aa: CASRPGGQETQYF; d_call: TRBD2; j_call: TRBJ2-5; v_call: TRBV7-2; clone_size: NA
cdr3_nt: TGTGCCAGCAGATCTACCATAGCCCGCTATGAGCAGTTCTTC; cdr3_aa: CASRSTIARYEQFF; d_call: NA; j_call: TRBJ2-1; v_call: TRBV12-3/TRBV12-4; clone_size: few